The following is a TCR beta chain sequence with its context. The antigen is not known. Alongside a J-beta primer mix, a sample-barcoded 5' primer served in a second PCR lasting roughly 7 to 11 cycles. TCRdb re-analysed the 5' RACE reads in MiXCR, keeping a single row per CDR3 protein. The table includes roughly 1,500,000 distinct CDR3 sequences, roughly 40% detected once. The data derive from a study of blood T cells in healthy people across ages. Overall study: Capture via template switching afforded approximately one barcoded beta molecule per two T cells. Overall study findings and caveats: In long-lived donors, naive CD4+ cell counts and diversity exceeded those of aged donors.

The CDR3 is 18 amino acids. With 1 base clipped from V and 3 bases from J, the junction kept 8 bases outside the gene matches. Germline CDR1 and CDR2: SGHTA and FQGNSA. V usage is TRBV7-2 and J usage is TRBJ2-2; 10 bases agree with TRBD2. Sequencing was carried out using blood. The source of this sequence is a woman aged 18-29 years in good health. CDR3 bases: TGTGCCAGCAGCTTAGATTCTAGCGGGAGAGCGGACACCGGGGAGCTGTTTTTT. Its translation: CASSLDSSGRADTGELFF.